Sequencing of this TCR beta chain was carried out in a study of blood T cells in healthy people across ages. Study-level results: Age showed a roughly linear inverse relationship with TCR beta diversity per million T cells.

V lost 3 bases and J lost 4, with 13 bases in between. The CDR3 consists of 14 residues. Germline V gene lookup returns CDR1 MDHEN and CDR2 SYDVKM. A few counts support this clonotype. Its antigen is unknown. Through a sample-barcoded 5' primer and a J-beta primer mix, a second PCR was run for roughly 7 to 11 cycles. MiXCR, run by TCRdb on the 5' RACE reads, gives a single entry per CDR3 protein. The sample records about 770,000 distinct CDR3 sequences, about 42% being singletons. This chain joins TRBV28 and TRBJ2-7, with D perhaps being TRBD1 or TRBD2 (7 bases each). This TCR derives from a man aged 60 to 75 in good health. The source material was blood. The CDR3 DNA reads TGTGCCAGCAGTTTTGGCAGGGGGGGTTACGAGCAGTACTTC. Encoded protein: CASSFGRGGYEQYF.